Sequencing of this TCR beta chain was carried out in a study of memory CD4+ T cells and cytomegalovirus serostatus. This clone was seen more than once but under ten times. Single viable CD3+CD4+CD8-CD45RO+ cells were sorted as the memory CD4+ T cells. Trimming removed 4 bases at V and 0 bases at J, with 10 bases between. Germline-derived CDR1 and CDR2 are SGHDT and YYEEEE. The CDR3 totals 15 residues. TCRdb keeps only in-frame clones here, not all; method: immunoSEQ multiplex PCR. The sample carries some 30,000 clones, roughly 80% recorded once. This sequence was found in an adult in good health and CMV-seronegative. Some clones in this sample may be carry-over from other donors' samples. Material: memory CD4+ T cells from blood. V is TRBV5-6 and J is TRBJ2-2; weak D call: TRBD2 (6 bases). CDR3 bases: TGTGCCAGCAGCCCTGCGGGGACGAACACCGGGGAGCTGTTTTTT. This translates into CASSPAGTNTGELFF. Complete variable domain (other parts from reference TRBV5-6 and TRBJ2-2): DAGVTQSPTHLIKTRGQQVTLRCSPKSGHDTVSWYQQALGQGPQFIFQYYEEEERQRGNFPDRFSGHQFPNYSSELNVNALLLGDSALYLCASSPAGTNTGELFFGEGSRLTVL.